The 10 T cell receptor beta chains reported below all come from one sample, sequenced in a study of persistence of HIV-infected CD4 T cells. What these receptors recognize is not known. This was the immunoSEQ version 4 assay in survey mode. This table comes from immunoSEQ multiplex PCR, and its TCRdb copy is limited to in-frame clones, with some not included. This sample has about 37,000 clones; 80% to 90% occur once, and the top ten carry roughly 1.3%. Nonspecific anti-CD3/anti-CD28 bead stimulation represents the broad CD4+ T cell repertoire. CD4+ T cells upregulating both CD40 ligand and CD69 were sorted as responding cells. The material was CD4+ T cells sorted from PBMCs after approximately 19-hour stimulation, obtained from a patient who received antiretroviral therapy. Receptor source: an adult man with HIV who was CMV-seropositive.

As DNA, the CDR3 is TGTGCCAGCAGCTTCGGACTAGCGGGAGGGTCAGATGAGCAGTTCTTC. Amino acids: CASSFGLAGGSDEQFF. The rearrangement joins TRBV11-1 to TRBJ2-1; 15 bases fit TRBD2. Germline V CDR1 and CDR2: SGHAT, FQDESV (reference sequence). V gave up 3 bases and J gave up 8 bases; unmatched junction bases: 5. CDR3 size: 16 residues. The variable domain in full, completed from reference TRBV11-1 and TRBJ2-1, reads EAEVAQSPRYKITEKSQAVAFWCDPISGHATLYWYRQILGQGPELLVQFQDESVVDDSQLPKDRFSAERLKGVDSTLKIQPAELGDSAMYLCASSFGLAGGSDEQFFGPGTRLTVL.

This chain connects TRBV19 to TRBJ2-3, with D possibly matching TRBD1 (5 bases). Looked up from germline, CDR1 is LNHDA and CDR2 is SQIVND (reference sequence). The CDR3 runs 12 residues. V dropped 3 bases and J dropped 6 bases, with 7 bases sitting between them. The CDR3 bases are TGTGCCAGTAGTATTAGGGGCGATACGCAGTATTTT. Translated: CASSIRGDTQYF.

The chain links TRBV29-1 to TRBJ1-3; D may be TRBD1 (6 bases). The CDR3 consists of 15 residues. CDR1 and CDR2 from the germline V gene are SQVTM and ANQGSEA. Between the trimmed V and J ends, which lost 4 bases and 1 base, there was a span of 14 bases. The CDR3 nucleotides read TGCAGCGTTGCCGCCTCGGGGGCATCTGGAAACACCATATATTTT. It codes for CSVAASGASGNTIYF.

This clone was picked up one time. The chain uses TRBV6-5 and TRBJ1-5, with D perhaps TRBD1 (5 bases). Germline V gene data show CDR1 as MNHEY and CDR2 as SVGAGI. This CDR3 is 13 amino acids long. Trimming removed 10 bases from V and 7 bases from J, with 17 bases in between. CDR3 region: CATQEGFNQPQHF. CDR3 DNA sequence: TGTGCCACTCAAGAGGGGTTCAACCAGCCCCAGCATTTT.

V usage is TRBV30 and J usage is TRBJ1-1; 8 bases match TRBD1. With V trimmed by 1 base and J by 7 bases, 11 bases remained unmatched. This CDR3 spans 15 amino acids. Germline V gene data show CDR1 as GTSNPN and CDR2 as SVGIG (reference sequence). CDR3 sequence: CAWSAEDRGEDEAFF. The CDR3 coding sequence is TGTGCCTGGAGTGCGGAAGACAGGGGCGAGGATGAAGCTTTCTTT.

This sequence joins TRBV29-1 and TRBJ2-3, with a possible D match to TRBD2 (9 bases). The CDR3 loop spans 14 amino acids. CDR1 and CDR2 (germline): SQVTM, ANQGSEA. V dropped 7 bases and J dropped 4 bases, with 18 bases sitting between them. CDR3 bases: TGCAGCGGACAGGGGCTAGCGGGATCAGATACGCAGTATTTT. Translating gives CSGQGLAGSDTQYF.

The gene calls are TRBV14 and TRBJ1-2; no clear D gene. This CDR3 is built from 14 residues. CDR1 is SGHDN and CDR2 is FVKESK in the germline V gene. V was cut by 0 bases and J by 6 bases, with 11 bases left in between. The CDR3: CASSQDFLSHGYTF. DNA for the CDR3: TGTGCCAGCAGCCAAGATTTTTTATCCCATGGCTACACCTTC.

The CDR3 nucleotides are TGTGCCATCAGTGAACCGGGACAGGGGTGGTATGGCTACACCTTC. Its translation is CAISEPGQGWYGYTF. V and J are TRBV10-3 and TRBJ1-2; 10 bases line up with TRBD1. Germline lookup yields CDR1 ENHRY and CDR2 SYGVKD. The CDR3 is 15 amino acids. V lost 3 bases and J lost 5; bases outside the gene matches: 6.

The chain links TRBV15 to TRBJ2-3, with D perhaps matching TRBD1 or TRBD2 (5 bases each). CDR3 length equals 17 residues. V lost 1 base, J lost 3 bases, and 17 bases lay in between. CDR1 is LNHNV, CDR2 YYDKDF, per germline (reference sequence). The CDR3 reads CATSRVWLAGATDTQYF. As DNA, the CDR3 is TGTGCCACCAGCAGAGTTTGGCTAGCTGGGGCGACAGATACGCAGTATTTT.

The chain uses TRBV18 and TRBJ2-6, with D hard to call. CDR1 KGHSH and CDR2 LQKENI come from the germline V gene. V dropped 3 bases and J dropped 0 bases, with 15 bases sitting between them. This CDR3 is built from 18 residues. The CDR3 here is CASSPLPDPYSGANVLTF. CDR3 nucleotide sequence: TGTGCCAGCTCACCTCTCCCAGACCCCTACTCTGGGGCCAACGTCCTGACTTTC.